The following is a T cell receptor beta chain sequence with its context. Original processing notes: From reference gene primer amplification, estimates of nucleated cell counts were derived. The data were produced by immunoSEQ multiplex PCR, yet TCRdb's version contains in-frame clones alone and is incomplete. V, J and clone size were drawn from that table, and D and trimming were deduced from the DNA. The sample includes under 80,000 clones, around 83% of them seen just once. Germline-derived CDR1 and CDR2 are MNHEY and SMNVEV (reference sequence). This CDR3 region has 14 residues. Trimming shortened V by 5 bases and J by 11 bases, and 19 bases separated the two germline ends. These data are taken from a study of blood T cell repertoires in COVID-19. Study-level background: COVID-19 samples, acute and convalescent, were from the United States, Italy and Spain. Sources were T cells, B-cell-depleted T cells, or PBMCs; the material itself was cDNA or gDNA.

The sequence was collected from an older woman with acute or convalescent COVID-19. Source material: peripheral blood. The rearrangement joins TRBV27 to TRBJ2-4; D not certain. The CDR3 DNA reads TGTGCCAGCAGTCCCTCCGTGGCATCCCGGGTTCAGTACTTC. It translates to CASSPSVASRVQYF.